This T cell receptor beta chain emerged from a study of radiotherapy plus CTLA-4 blockade in lung cancer. The study's findings and limits: Some TCR clones had been derived from tumors. These clones expanded in peripheral blood after radiotherapy plus ipilimumab.

As concerns this clone: Its target is not known.

Repertoires were generated with immunoSEQ multiplex PCR, while TCRdb's copy carries only in-frame clones and drops some. Here the sample spans around 99,000 clones, around 90% being singletons. CDR1 is MNHNS and CDR2 is SASEGT in the germline V gene. Trimming left V 6 bases short and J 5 bases short, with 19 bases between. There are 15 residues in the CDR3. The chain employs TRBV6-1 and TRBJ2-5, with D possibly matching TRBD2 (6 bases). The sequencing used peripheral blood, collected from a patient treated with radiotherapy plus ipilimumab. The source of this sequence is a human donor with non-small cell lung cancer that progressed on radiotherapy plus ipilimumab. The CDR3 DNA is TGTGCCAGCAGGACCAGCATTGGAGGGCAGGAGACCCAGTACTTC. As protein: CASRTSIGGQETQYF.